Listed below are T cell receptor beta chains from one sample, sequenced in a study of lymphopenia after photon versus proton radiotherapy. Sequencing used immunoSEQ multiplex PCR; TCRdb keeps in-frame clones, though not all of them. The sample lists tens of thousands of clones; about four fifths were seen once. Here the sequenced sample was peripheral blood, taken from a patient treated with photon-based radiotherapy. The receptor source for this set is a woman in her 50s with pancreatic cancer. Both conserved end residues are part of each CDR3. Fields, in order: clone size, D gene, J gene, V gene, CDR3 DNA, CDR3 protein. D genes are given only for firm matches. Some rows have no size entry. The others give once, few or many, or a class for an expanded clone.

clone_size: .
d_call: .
j_call: TRBJ2-1
v_call: TRBV21-1
cdr3_nt: TGTGCCAGCATCCGGACAGGCTTCTACCCCCTTGACTACAATGAGCAGTTCTTC
cdr3_aa: CASIRTGFYPLDYNEQFF

clone_size: .
d_call: .
j_call: TRBJ1-4
v_call: TRBV29-1
cdr3_nt: TGCAGCGCAAGACCGGGAACAACTAATGAAAAACTGTTTTTT
cdr3_aa: CSARPGTTNEKLFF

clone_size: .
d_call: .
j_call: TRBJ2-7
v_call: TRBV28
cdr3_nt: TGTGCCAGCAGTTTAACACTAACAGGAGTCTACGAGCAGTACTTC
cdr3_aa: CASSLTLTGVYEQYF

clone_size: .
d_call: TRBD2
j_call: TRBJ2-7
v_call: TRBV4-1
cdr3_nt: TGCGCCAGCAGCTTCGGACTAGCTTACGAGCAGTACTTC
cdr3_aa: CASSFGLAYEQYF

clone_size: .
d_call: .
j_call: TRBJ2-7
v_call: TRBV9
cdr3_nt: TGTGCCAGCAGCGTAGGGGGGGAGTCCTACGAGCAGTACTTC
cdr3_aa: CASSVGGESYEQYF

clone_size: .
d_call: TRBD2
j_call: TRBJ2-3
v_call: TRBV25-1
cdr3_nt: TGTGCCAGCAGTGATGGGGGGACTAGGAGGGCAGATACGCAGTATTTT
cdr3_aa: CASSDGGTRRADTQYF

clone_size: .
d_call: .
j_call: TRBJ2-2
v_call: TRBV27
cdr3_nt: TGTGCCAGCAGAGACAGGACAAACACCGGGGAGCTGTTTTTT
cdr3_aa: CASRDRTNTGELFF

clone_size: .
d_call: TRBD1
j_call: TRBJ1-4
v_call: TRBV18
cdr3_nt: TGTGCCAGCTCACGAGACAGGGATGAAAAACTGTTTTTT
cdr3_aa: CASSRDRDEKLFF

clone_size: .
d_call: .
j_call: TRBJ1-2
v_call: TRBV9
cdr3_nt: TGTGCCAGCAGCGACGGGGGGGAAAGGAACTATGGCTACACCTTC
cdr3_aa: CASSDGGERNYGYTF

clone_size: .
d_call: .
j_call: TRBJ2-2
v_call: TRBV28
cdr3_nt: TGTGCCAGCAGCCTCCGCACCTACACCGGGGAGCTGTTTTTT
cdr3_aa: CASSLRTYTGELFF

clone_size: .
d_call: .
j_call: TRBJ1-3
v_call: TRBV29-1
cdr3_nt: TGCAGCGTCGACGGGGGGCCGGGAAACACCATATATTTT
cdr3_aa: CSVDGGPGNTIYF

clone_size: .
d_call: .
j_call: TRBJ1-1
v_call: TRBV28
cdr3_nt: TGTGCCAGCAGTTTTGGGGAGTGGAACACTGAAGCTTTCTTT
cdr3_aa: CASSFGEWNTEAFF

clone_size: .
d_call: TRBD2
j_call: TRBJ2-1
v_call: TRBV18
cdr3_nt: TGTGCCAGCTCACCGACGGGAGGATTATACAATGAGCAGTTCTTC
cdr3_aa: CASSPTGGLYNEQFF

clone_size: once
d_call: TRBD1
j_call: TRBJ1-6
v_call: TRBV4-1
cdr3_nt: TGCGCCAGCAGCCACCCCACAGGGGGCGCGACCTATAATTCACCCCTCCACTTT
cdr3_aa: CASSHPTGGATYNSPLHF

clone_size: .
d_call: .
j_call: TRBJ2-6
v_call: TRBV6-6
cdr3_nt: TGTGCCAGCAGTGTACAGGGCTCTGGGGCCAACGTCCTGACTTTC
cdr3_aa: CASSVQGSGANVLTF

clone_size: .
d_call: TRBD1
j_call: TRBJ2-5
v_call: TRBV15
cdr3_nt: TGTGCCACCGGTGGACAGGGGAGGGAGACCCAGTACTTC
cdr3_aa: CATGGQGRETQYF

clone_size: .
d_call: TRBD2
j_call: TRBJ2-1
v_call: TRBV5-4
cdr3_nt: TGTGCCAGCAAGTTAGCGGGAGGGGAGTACAATGAGCAGTTCTTC
cdr3_aa: CASKLAGGEYNEQFF

clone_size: .
d_call: TRBD2
j_call: TRBJ2-1
v_call: TRBV2
cdr3_nt: TGTGCCAGCAGCCCCTGGGCGGGAAACGGGGGGAATGAGCAGTTCTTC
cdr3_aa: CASSPWAGNGGNEQFF

clone_size: .
d_call: TRBD2
j_call: TRBJ2-7
v_call: TRBV7-9
cdr3_nt: TGTGCCAGCAGCTTAGCGCTAGCGGGGGACCTCTACGAGCAGTACTTC
cdr3_aa: CASSLALAGDLYEQYF

clone_size: .
d_call: TRBD1
j_call: TRBJ1-1
v_call: TRBV27
cdr3_nt: TGTGCCAGCAGTTTACGAGGGCAGGGGGATGAAGCTTTCTTT
cdr3_aa: CASSLRGQGDEAFF

clone_size: .
d_call: .
j_call: TRBJ1-1
v_call: TRBV30
cdr3_nt: TGTGCCTGGACCGTGACAGGCGGGAACACTGAAGCTTTCTTT
cdr3_aa: CAWTVTGGNTEAFF

clone_size: .
d_call: TRBD1
j_call: TRBJ2-7
v_call: TRBV18
cdr3_nt: TGTGCCAGCTCACAAGGACAGGGTGGCTTTTACGAGCAGTACTTC
cdr3_aa: CASSQGQGGFYEQYF

clone_size: .
d_call: TRBD2
j_call: TRBJ2-2
v_call: TRBV19
cdr3_nt: TGTGCCAGTAGTTCTAGCGGGAGGTGGAACACCGGGGAGCTGTTTTTT
cdr3_aa: CASSSSGRWNTGELFF

clone_size: .
d_call: .
j_call: TRBJ1-1
v_call: TRBV7-9
cdr3_nt: TGTGCCAGCAGCTTAGCGCCGGGGGCGAACACTGAAGCTTTCTTT
cdr3_aa: CASSLAPGANTEAFF

clone_size: .
d_call: .
j_call: TRBJ2-5
v_call: TRBV1
cdr3_nt: TGCACCAGCAGCCAGGGGGTGGGGGCCGAGACCCAGTACTTC
cdr3_aa: CTSSQGVGAETQYF

clone_size: .
d_call: TRBD1
j_call: TRBJ1-5
v_call: TRBV2
cdr3_nt: TGTGCCAGCAGTGAAAGGACAGGGCGACAGCCCCAGCATTTT
cdr3_aa: CASSERTGRQPQHF

clone_size: .
d_call: TRBD1
j_call: TRBJ1-2
v_call: TRBV7-8
cdr3_nt: TGTGCCAGCAGCCGTCGAGGCAGGGGGCATGGCTACACCTTC
cdr3_aa: CASSRRGRGHGYTF

clone_size: .
d_call: .
j_call: TRBJ2-5
v_call: TRBV29-1
cdr3_nt: TGCAGCACTTACAGGGGGGGAGAGACCCAGTACTTC
cdr3_aa: CSTYRGGETQYF

clone_size: .
d_call: .
j_call: TRBJ1-1
v_call: TRBV30
cdr3_nt: TGTGCCTGGAGTGTTTGGGGGACCCTGGAGATAGGTGAAGCTTTCTTT
cdr3_aa: CAWSVWGTLEIGEAFF

clone_size: .
d_call: .
j_call: TRBJ1-1
v_call: TRBV19
cdr3_nt: TGTGCCAGTAGTATCAAAGGGGACACTGAAGCTTTCTTT
cdr3_aa: CASSIKGDTEAFF

clone_size: once
d_call: .
j_call: TRBJ2-3
v_call: TRBV30
cdr3_nt: TGTGCCTGGAGTGCCAGCACAGATACGCAGTATTTT
cdr3_aa: CAWSASTDTQYF

clone_size: .
d_call: .
j_call: TRBJ2-5
v_call: TRBV9
cdr3_nt: TGTGCCAGCGGGCGGCAAGAGACCCAGTACTTC
cdr3_aa: CASGRQETQYF

clone_size: once
d_call: .
j_call: TRBJ1-3
v_call: TRBV19
cdr3_nt: TGTGCCAGTAGTACCGAAGGTGGGGGCAGAGGTGGAAACACCATATATTTT
cdr3_aa: CASSTEGGGRGGNTIYF

clone_size: .
d_call: .
j_call: TRBJ2-1
v_call: TRBV6-6
cdr3_nt: TGTGCCACCGGGACACCGGGTAGTGAGCAGTTCTTC
cdr3_aa: CATGTPGSEQFF

clone_size: .
d_call: TRBD1
j_call: TRBJ2-2
v_call: TRBV11-2
cdr3_nt: TGTGCCAGCAGCTTAGAAGGGACAGGTTTTAAAGCCGGGGAGCTGTTTTTT
cdr3_aa: CASSLEGTGFKAGELFF

clone_size: .
d_call: .
j_call: TRBJ1-5
v_call: TRBV7-2
cdr3_nt: TGTGCCAGCAGCTTAGAGGGGGGTCGGGGCAATCAGCCCCAGCATTTT
cdr3_aa: CASSLEGGRGNQPQHF

clone_size: .
d_call: TRBD2
j_call: TRBJ2-4
v_call: TRBV9
cdr3_nt: TGTGCCAGCAGCCTTGGCCTAGCGGGAGGATACTCCAAAAACATTCAGTACTTC
cdr3_aa: CASSLGLAGGYSKNIQYF

clone_size: .
d_call: TRBD2
j_call: TRBJ2-1
v_call: TRBV28
cdr3_nt: TGTGCCAGCAGTTTTGGCGGGAGGGCCTTAAATGAGCAGTTCTTC
cdr3_aa: CASSFGGRALNEQFF

clone_size: .
d_call: .
j_call: TRBJ1-1
v_call: TRBV28
cdr3_nt: TGTGCCAGCAGTATCCCCCGGTGGGGGCCGAACACTGAAGCTTTCTTT
cdr3_aa: CASSIPRWGPNTEAFF

clone_size: once
d_call: .
j_call: TRBJ1-5
v_call: TRBV5-6
cdr3_nt: TGTGCCAGCAGCTTGGGCAGCAATCAGCCCCAGCATTTT
cdr3_aa: CASSLGSNQPQHF

clone_size: once
d_call: TRBD2
j_call: TRBJ2-3
v_call: TRBV10-3
cdr3_nt: TGTGCCATCAGTCAGGCATCTGGACTAGCGGGGAGCACAGATACGCAGTATTTT
cdr3_aa: CAISQASGLAGSTDTQYF

clone_size: .
d_call: .
j_call: TRBJ1-1
v_call: TRBV18
cdr3_nt: TGTGCCAGCTCCCCAAACACTGAAGCTTTCTTT
cdr3_aa: CASSPNTEAFF

clone_size: few
d_call: .
j_call: TRBJ2-7
v_call: TRBV28
cdr3_nt: TGTGCCAGCAGTTTATACTACTACGAGCAGTACTTC
cdr3_aa: CASSLYYYEQYF

clone_size: .
d_call: .
j_call: TRBJ1-5
v_call: TRBV30
cdr3_nt: TGTGCCTGGAGTGCCGGGTCACCCGCGAGCAATCAGCCCCAGCATTTT
cdr3_aa: CAWSAGSPASNQPQHF

clone_size: .
d_call: .
j_call: TRBJ2-7
v_call: TRBV29-1
cdr3_nt: TGCAGCGTTGCGGGACGCCGGGGGAATGAGCAGTACTTC
cdr3_aa: CSVAGRRGNEQYF

clone_size: few
d_call: .
j_call: TRBJ1-5
v_call: TRBV19
cdr3_nt: TGTGCCAGTAGAGAAGGCAGGGAGCCTAGCAATCAGCCCCAGCATTTT
cdr3_aa: CASREGREPSNQPQHF

clone_size: .
d_call: .
j_call: TRBJ2-1
v_call: TRBV20-1
cdr3_nt: TGCAGTGCTAGAGAAGTAGTTGAGCAGTTCTTC
cdr3_aa: CSAREVVEQFF

clone_size: .
d_call: .
j_call: TRBJ2-1
v_call: TRBV4-1
cdr3_nt: TGCGCCAGCAGCCAAGATTGGGGCGCAAATGAGCAGTTCTTC
cdr3_aa: CASSQDWGANEQFF

clone_size: once
d_call: TRBD2
j_call: TRBJ2-7
v_call: TRBV2
cdr3_nt: TGTGCCAGCAGTTGGCTGGGGGGGACCTCCTACGAGCAGTACTTC
cdr3_aa: CASSWLGGTSYEQYF

clone_size: .
d_call: .
j_call: TRBJ2-6
v_call: TRBV7-9
cdr3_nt: TGTGCCAGCAGTCACAGACAAACACAGAGCTCTGGGGCCAACGTCCTGACTTTC
cdr3_aa: CASSHRQTQSSGANVLTF

clone_size: once
d_call: .
j_call: TRBJ2-1
v_call: TRBV5-6
cdr3_nt: TGTGCCAGCAGCTTGCTTTGGAATGAGCAGTTCTTC
cdr3_aa: CASSLLWNEQFF

clone_size: .
d_call: .
j_call: TRBJ2-1
v_call: TRBV6-5
cdr3_nt: TGTGCCAGCAGCCCCCCGCAGGAGAATGAGCAGTTCTTC
cdr3_aa: CASSPPQENEQFF